This T cell receptor (beta chain) was observed in a study of T cell changes during pregnancy in multiple sclerosis. The table came from immunoSEQ multiplex PCR; TCRdb's copy has only in-frame clones and leaves some out. Here the sample spans some 40,000 clones, 85% to 95% being singletons. V was pared by 6 bases and J by 8 bases, with 9 bases of the junction left unmatched. The CDR3 has 14 residues. Germline values: CDR1 MNHEY, CDR2 SVGAGI. This chain links TRBV6-5 with TRBJ1-4, with 7 bases that match TRBD1. This clonotype was sampled from a female donor with multiple sclerosis, enrolled in a pregnancy study. The sequencing sample was made of peripheral blood. The CDR3 reads CASRRQGPAEKLFF. For the CDR3, the DNA is TGTGCCAGCAGGCGACAGGGACCCGCGGAAAAACTGTTTTTT.